The present T cell receptor (beta chain) was sequenced within a study of blood T cell repertoires in COVID-19. Study context: Sites across the United States, Italy and Spain contributed samples from acute and convalescent COVID-19. From T cells, B-cell-depleted T cells, or PBMCs came the material, which was cDNA or gDNA.

The V gene lost 5 bases and the J gene lost 0 bases, with 5 bases spanning the gap. Germline CDR1 is SEHNR and CDR2 is FQNEAQ (reference sequence). The CDR3 length is 12 residues. Data came from immunoSEQ multiplex PCR; TCRdb stores just in-frame clones and leaves some out. The table lists around 160,000 clones, approximately 80% of them singletons, with approximately 6% in the top ten. What the recovered Cohort 3 donors had was two negative PCRs, clearance, or symptom resolution. The clonotype comes from a man in his forties or fifties who had recovered from COVID-19. The chain carries TRBV7-9 and TRBJ2-7; D not resolved. The sequencing sample was made of PBMCs or T cells enriched from blood (not recorded which). In DNA form, the CDR3 reads TGTGCCAGCAGCCCCCTCTCCTACGAGCAGTACTTC. The encoded protein is CASSPLSYEQYF.